The 11 T cell receptor beta chains below all came from one sample that was sequenced in a study of human T cells and chemical hapten exposure. Time point indicated: pre-sensitization, week 0. Noted treatment: therapeutic diphenylcyclopropenone sensitization with weekly scalp DPC. TCRdb reanalysed the RACE reads using MiXCR and keeps one entry per CDR3 protein. The sample consists of approximately 370,000 distinct CDR3 sequences, 4.5% to 7% of them appearing once. This material consisted of whole blood, taken in connection with sensitization to the hapten diphenylcyclopropenone (DPC). Receptor source: a woman aged 18-29 years with alopecia areata. Some clones in this sample may be carry-over from other donors' samples.

The table lists this clonotype with many counts. The chain recombines TRBV12-3 or TRBV12-4 with TRBJ1-1; no clear D. V lost 3 bases and J lost 2, with 7 bases in between. The CDR3 is 13 amino acids. This CDR3 is CASSFSGNTEAFF. CDR3 coding DNA: TGTGCCAGCAGTTTCTCGGGAAACACTGAAGCTTTCTTT.

This clonotype has ten or more counts. The chain has TRBV7-9 and TRBJ2-3, with D possibly being TRBD2 (5 bases). This CDR3 is 17 amino acids long. V lost 1 base to trimming and J lost 0 bases, with 14 bases between them. Germline V CDR1 and CDR2: SEHNR, FQNEAQ (reference sequence). CDR3 in amino acids: CASSLGIEDSSTDTQYF. CDR3 bases: TGTGCCAGCAGCTTAGGTATAGAGGACTCTAGCACAGATACGCAGTATTTT.

The chain uses TRBV4-2 and TRBJ1-3; D is unclear. The ends were cut back, 0 bases at V and 1 base at J, with 10 bases in the middle. The germline V gene encodes CDR1 LGHNA and CDR2 YNFKEQ. The CDR3 covers 16 residues. The CDR3 bases are TGTGCCAGCAGCCAAGATCGGCAAAGGTCTGGAAACACCATATATTTT. This sequence encodes CASSQDRQRSGNTIYF.

This clonotype has a count of ten or more. The chain links TRBV20-1 to TRBJ2-6; TRBD1 matches at 7 bases. From germline, CDR1 is DFQATT and CDR2 SNEGSKA (reference sequence). The CDR3 covers 15 residues. Trimming removed 3 bases from V and 0 bases from J; junction bases left unmatched: 2. The CDR3 DNA sequence: TGCAGTGCTAGGAGGACAGGCTCTGGGGCCAACGTCCTGACTTTC. This translates into CSARRTGSGANVLTF.

This clonotype was counted many times. The junction departs from the called germline gene at one end, perhaps through a read error. The CDR3 reads CASSQGSNTQYF. The CDR3 DNA is TGTGCCAGCAGTCAAGGTTCGAATACGCAGTATTTT. This rearrangement joins TRBV14 to TRBJ2-3; D is ambiguous. Per the germline V gene, CDR1 is SGHDN and CDR2 is FVKESK. CDR3 size: 12 residues.

This sequence joins TRBV4-1 and TRBJ2-3; 9 nucleotides align to TRBD2. Germline CDR1 reads MGHRA; CDR2 reads YSYEKL. The CDR3 loop spans 17 amino acids. V dropped 1 base and J dropped 2; count of bases not matched to a gene: 7. CDR3 loop: CASSQGLAGVSTDTQYF. The CDR3 DNA reads TGCGCCAGCAGCCAAGGGTTAGCGGGGGTTTCCACAGATACGCAGTATTTT.

CDR3 sequence reads: CASRETGHPNYGYTF. DNA of the CDR3: TGTGCCAGCAGGGAAACGGGACACCCTAACTATGGCTACACCTTC. The V call is TRBV2, the J call TRBJ1-2, with D perhaps matching TRBD1 (6 bases). The CDR3 consists of 15 residues. Trimming shortened V by 6 bases and J by 0 bases, and 14 bases separated the two germline ends. CDR1 and CDR2 (germline): SNHLY, FYNNEI.

The V call is TRBV20-1, the J call TRBJ2-3, with 11 bases identical to TRBD2. Germline V gene data show CDR1 as DFQATT and CDR2 as SNEGSKA (reference sequence). The CDR3 totals 16 residues. Trimming removed 6 bases from V and 7 bases from J; junction bases left unmatched: 15. The CDR3 region is CSAILGVAGGRNTQYF. CDR3 DNA sequence: TGCAGTGCGATTCTCGGGGTAGCGGGGGGGCGAAATACGCAGTATTTT.

V usage is TRBV5-6 and J usage is TRBJ2-4; 8 bases match TRBD1. The CDR3 spans 17 residues. Germline V gene lookup returns CDR1 SGHDT and CDR2 YYEEEE. V shed 4 bases and J 1 base; nucleotides not matched to a gene: 10. CDR3 coding DNA: TGTGCCAGCAGCCCGCAGGGGGCGCCTCCGGCCAAAAACATTCAGTACTTC. Encoded protein: CASSPQGAPPAKNIQYF.

The table lists this clonotype with many counts. The gene calls are TRBV7-9 and TRBJ1-1; D is ambiguous. The CDR3 spans 16 residues. Germline CDR1 reads SEHNR; CDR2 reads FQNEAQ (reference sequence). V lost 4 bases to trimming and J lost 0 bases, with 15 bases between them. The CDR3, as DNA: TGTGCCAGCAGCTCCTGGACGGTCTACATGAACACTGAAGCTTTCTTT. Translating gives CASSSWTVYMNTEAFF.

The chain joins TRBV6-1 to TRBJ1-1; D not certain. The CDR3 is made up of 15 amino acids. Between the trimmed V and J ends, which lost 6 bases and 7 bases, there was a span of 21 bases. Germline V gives CDR1 MNHNS, CDR2 SASEGT. In DNA, the CDR3 is TGTGCCAGCAGGATTCTCTTTGGAGGACGGAATGAAGCTTTCTTT. Translated, it gives CASRILFGGRNEAFF.